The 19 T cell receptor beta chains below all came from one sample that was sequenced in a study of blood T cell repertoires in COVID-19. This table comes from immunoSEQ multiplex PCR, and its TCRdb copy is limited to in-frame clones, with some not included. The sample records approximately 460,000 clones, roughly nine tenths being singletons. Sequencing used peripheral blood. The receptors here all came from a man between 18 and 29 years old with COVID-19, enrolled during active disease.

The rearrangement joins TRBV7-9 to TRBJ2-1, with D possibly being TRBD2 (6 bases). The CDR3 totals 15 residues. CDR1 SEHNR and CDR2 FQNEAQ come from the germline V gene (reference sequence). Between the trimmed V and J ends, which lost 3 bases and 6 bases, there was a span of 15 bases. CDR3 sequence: CASSFTAGEVNEQFF. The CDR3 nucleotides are TGTGCCAGCAGCTTCACGGCTGGGGAGGTCAATGAGCAGTTCTTC.

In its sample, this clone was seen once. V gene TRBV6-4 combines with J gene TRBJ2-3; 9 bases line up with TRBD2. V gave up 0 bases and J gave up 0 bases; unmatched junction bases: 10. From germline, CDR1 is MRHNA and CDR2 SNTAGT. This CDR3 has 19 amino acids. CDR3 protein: CASSDSRGGPPVSTDTQYF. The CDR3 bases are TGTGCCAGCAGTGACTCGCGGGGGGGGCCGCCCGTGAGCACAGATACGCAGTATTTT.

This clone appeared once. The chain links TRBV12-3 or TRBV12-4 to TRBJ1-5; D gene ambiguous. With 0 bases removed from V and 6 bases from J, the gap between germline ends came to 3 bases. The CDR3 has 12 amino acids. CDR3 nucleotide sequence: TGTGCCAGCAGTTTAGCCTCTCAGCCCCAGCATTTT. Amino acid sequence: CASSLASQPQHF.

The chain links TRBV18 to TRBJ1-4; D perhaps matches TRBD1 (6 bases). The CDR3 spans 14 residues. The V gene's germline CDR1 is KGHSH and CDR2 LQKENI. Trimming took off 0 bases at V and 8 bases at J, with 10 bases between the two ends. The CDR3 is CASSPPWDIEKLFF. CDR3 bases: TGTGCCAGCTCACCACCGTGGGACATCGAAAAACTGTTTTTT.

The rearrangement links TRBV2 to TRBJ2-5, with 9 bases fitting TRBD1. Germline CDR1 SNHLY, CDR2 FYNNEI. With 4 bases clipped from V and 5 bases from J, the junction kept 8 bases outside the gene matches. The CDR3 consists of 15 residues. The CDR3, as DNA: TGTGCCAGCAGTGCACACAGGGGGCTGGGGGAGACCCAGTACTTC. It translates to CASSAHRGLGETQYF.

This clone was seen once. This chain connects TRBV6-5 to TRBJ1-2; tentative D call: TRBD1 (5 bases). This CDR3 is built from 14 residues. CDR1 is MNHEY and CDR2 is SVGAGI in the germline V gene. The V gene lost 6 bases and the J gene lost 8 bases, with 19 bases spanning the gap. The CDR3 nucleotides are TGTGCCAGCAGGTCGTCGCGGGACGTCTGGGGCTACACCTTC. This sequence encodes CASRSSRDVWGYTF.

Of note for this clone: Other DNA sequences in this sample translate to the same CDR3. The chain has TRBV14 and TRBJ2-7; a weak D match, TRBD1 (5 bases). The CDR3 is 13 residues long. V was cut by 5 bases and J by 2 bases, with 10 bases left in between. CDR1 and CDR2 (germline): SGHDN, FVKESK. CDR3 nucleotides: TGTGCCAGCAGCTTAAGGGGTCCCTACGAGCAGTACTTC. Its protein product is CASSLRGPYEQYF.

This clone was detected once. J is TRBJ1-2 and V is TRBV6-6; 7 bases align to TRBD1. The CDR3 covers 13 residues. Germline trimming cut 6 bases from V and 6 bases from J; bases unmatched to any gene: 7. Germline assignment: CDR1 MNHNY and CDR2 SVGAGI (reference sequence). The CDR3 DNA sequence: TGTGCCAGCAGGTCTCAAGGGGGCGATGGCTACACCTTC. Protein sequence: CASRSQGGDGYTF.

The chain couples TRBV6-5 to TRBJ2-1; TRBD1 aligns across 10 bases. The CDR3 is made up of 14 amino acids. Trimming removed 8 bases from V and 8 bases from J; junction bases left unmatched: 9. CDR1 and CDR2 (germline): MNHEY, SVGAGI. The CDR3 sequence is CASARDRGRDEQFF. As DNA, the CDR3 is TGTGCCAGCGCCCGGGACAGGGGTCGCGATGAGCAGTTCTTC.

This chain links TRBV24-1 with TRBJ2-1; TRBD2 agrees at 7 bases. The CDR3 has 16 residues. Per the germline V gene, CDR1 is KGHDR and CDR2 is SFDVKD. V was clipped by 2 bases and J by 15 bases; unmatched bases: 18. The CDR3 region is CATSDSGIGLEAEAFF. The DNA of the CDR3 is TGTGCCACCAGTGATTCTGGAATAGGACTAGAGGCTGAGGCGTTCTTC.

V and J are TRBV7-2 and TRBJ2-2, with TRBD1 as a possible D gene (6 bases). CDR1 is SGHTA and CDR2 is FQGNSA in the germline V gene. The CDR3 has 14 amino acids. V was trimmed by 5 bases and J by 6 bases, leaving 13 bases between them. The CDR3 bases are TGTGCCAGCAGCCACGGGACATCACCCGGGGAGCTGTTTTTT. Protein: CASSHGTSPGELFF.

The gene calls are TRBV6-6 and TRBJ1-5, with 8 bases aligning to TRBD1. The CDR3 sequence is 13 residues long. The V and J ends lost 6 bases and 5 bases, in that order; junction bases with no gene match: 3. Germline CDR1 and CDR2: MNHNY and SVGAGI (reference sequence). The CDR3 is CASRETGDQPQHF. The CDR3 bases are TGTGCCAGCAGGGAGACAGGGGATCAGCCCCAGCATTTT.

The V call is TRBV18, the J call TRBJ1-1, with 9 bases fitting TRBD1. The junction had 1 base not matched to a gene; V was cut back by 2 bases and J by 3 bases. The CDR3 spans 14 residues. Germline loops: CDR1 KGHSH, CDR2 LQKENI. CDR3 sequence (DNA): TGTGCCAGCTCACCAAGGACAGGGGACACTGAAGCTTTCTTT. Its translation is CASSPRTGDTEAFF.

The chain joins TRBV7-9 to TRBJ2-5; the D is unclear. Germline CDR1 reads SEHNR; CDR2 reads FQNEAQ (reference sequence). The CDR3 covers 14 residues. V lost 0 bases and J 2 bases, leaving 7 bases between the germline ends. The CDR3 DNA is TGTGCCAGCAGCTTAGCCCTAGGACAAGAGACCCAGTACTTC. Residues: CASSLALGQETQYF. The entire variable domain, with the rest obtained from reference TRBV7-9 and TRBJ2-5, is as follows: DTGVSQNPRHKITKRGQNVTFRCDPISEHNRLYWYRQTLGQGPEFLTYFQNEAQLEKSRLLSDRFSAERPKGSFSTLEIQRTEQGDSAMYLCASSLALGQETQYFGPGTRLLVL.

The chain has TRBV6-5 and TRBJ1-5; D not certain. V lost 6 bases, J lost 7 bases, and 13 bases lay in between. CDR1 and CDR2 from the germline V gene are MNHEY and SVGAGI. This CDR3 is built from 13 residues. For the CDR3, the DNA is TGTGCCAGCAGAGAGACGACGGGACAGCCCCAGCATTTT. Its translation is CASRETTGQPQHF.

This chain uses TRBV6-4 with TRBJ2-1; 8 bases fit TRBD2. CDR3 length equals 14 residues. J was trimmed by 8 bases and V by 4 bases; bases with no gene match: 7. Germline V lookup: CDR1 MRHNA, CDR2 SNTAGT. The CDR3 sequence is CASSADGGVYEQFF. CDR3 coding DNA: TGTGCCAGCAGTGCCGACGGGGGGGTTTATGAGCAGTTCTTC.

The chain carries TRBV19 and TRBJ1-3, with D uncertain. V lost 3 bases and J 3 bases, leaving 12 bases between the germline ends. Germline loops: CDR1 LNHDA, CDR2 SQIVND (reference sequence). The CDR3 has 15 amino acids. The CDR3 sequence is CASSIGSVLGNTIYF. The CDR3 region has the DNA TGTGCCAGTAGTATCGGCAGCGTGCTTGGAAACACCATATATTTT.

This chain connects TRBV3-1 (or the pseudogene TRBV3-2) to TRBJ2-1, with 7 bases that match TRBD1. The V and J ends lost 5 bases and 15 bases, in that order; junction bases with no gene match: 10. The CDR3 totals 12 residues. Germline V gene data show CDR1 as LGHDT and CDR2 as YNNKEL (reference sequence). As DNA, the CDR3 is TGTGCCAGCAGCACAGGGGCCTTGAGGTGGTTCTTC. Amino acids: CASSTGALRWFF.

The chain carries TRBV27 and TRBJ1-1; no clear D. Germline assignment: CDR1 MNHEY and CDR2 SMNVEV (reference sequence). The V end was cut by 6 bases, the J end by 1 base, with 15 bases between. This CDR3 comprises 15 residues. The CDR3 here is CASSPDYRGNTEAFF. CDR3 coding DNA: TGTGCCAGCAGCCCGGATTATCGGGGGAACACTGAAGCTTTCTTT.